This T cell receptor (beta chain) was sequenced for a study of cytomegalovirus exposure and HLA in healthy donors. Note on this clone: What it recognizes is unknown.

In the PCR, 60 Vbeta and 13 Jbeta primers were used. Data came from immunoSEQ multiplex PCR; TCRdb stores just in-frame clones and leaves some out. This sample has 210,000 or so clones, with about 74% found just once. Study-wide results and caveats: The number of N-insertions in an Asian-associated ancestry cluster was reportedly below the roughly 670-donor mean in a later analysis. Prediction of most subjects' HLA-A and HLA-B alleles by TCR beta sequences was reportedly accurate. An analysis was carried out at a later point. It showed that HLA-associated TCR beta chains were more clonally expanded than equally common non-associated chains. In a later analysis, a missense DCLRE1C variant was linked to TCR beta V- and J-gene trimming.

This TCR came from a man aged 35 to 55 in good health and CMV-seronegative. Specimen: PBMCs.

For the CDR3, the DNA is TGCAGCGTTGAAAGGGAGAGTGAGACCCAGTACTTC. This translates into CSVERESETQYF. The rearrangement uses TRBV29-1 and TRBJ2-5; TRBD2 might be the D (5 bases). Germline V CDR1 and CDR2: SQVTM, ANQGSEA. V lost 2 bases and J lost 5, with 9 bases in between. The CDR3 is 12 residues long.